The sequence of this TCR beta chain was determined in a study of neurological immune-mediated disorders. On the study more broadly: Among the roughly 35 patients with multiple sclerosis, 31 were relapsing-remitting, while 3 were secondary progressive. Findings of the study overall: Expanded clones shared no identical CDR3 amino acid sequences across subjects, which suggested private TCR-beta repertoires in all groups. The multiple sclerosis repertoire cluster lacked an association with any feature, whether clinical or MRI.

Libraries used 2 million unsorted PBMCs kept frozen in RNAlater. CDR3 length: 17 residues. Germline trimming cut 0 bases from V and 2 bases from J; bases unmatched to any gene: 9. Germline assignment: CDR1 DFQATT and CDR2 SNEGSKA (reference sequence). This clonotype was counted ten times or more. Its antigen is not identified. TCRdb reprocessed the 5' RACE reads with MiXCR, giving one entry per CDR3 protein. This table has 45,000 to 65,000 distinct CDR3 sequences, about 3.5% appearing once. Sequencing was performed on PBMCs. The rearrangement uses TRBV20-1 and TRBJ2-1; 8 bases line up with TRBD2. This clonotype was obtained from a man between 40 and 49 years old with multiple sclerosis. In DNA form, the CDR3 reads TGCAGTGCTAGAGATATGATAGCGGGGAGACCCTACAATGAGCAGTTCTTC. Translation gives CSARDMIAGRPYNEQFF.